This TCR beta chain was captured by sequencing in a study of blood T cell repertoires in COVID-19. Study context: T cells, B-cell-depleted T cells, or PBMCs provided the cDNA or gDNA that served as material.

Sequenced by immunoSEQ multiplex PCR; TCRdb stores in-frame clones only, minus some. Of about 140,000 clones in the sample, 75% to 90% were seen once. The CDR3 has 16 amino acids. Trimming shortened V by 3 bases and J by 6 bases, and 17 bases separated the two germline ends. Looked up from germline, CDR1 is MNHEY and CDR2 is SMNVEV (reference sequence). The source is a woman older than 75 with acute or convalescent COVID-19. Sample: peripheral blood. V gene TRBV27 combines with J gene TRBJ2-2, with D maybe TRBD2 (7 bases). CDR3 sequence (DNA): TGTGCCAGCAGTTTGAGGGGGGGCTGGCAAGCCGGGGAGCTGTTTTTT. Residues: CASSLRGGWQAGELFF.